The 32 T cell receptor beta chains below were found in one sample sequenced in a study of CD8+ T cells in alopecia areata (dated by TCRdb to the late 2010s). Libraries were constructed by the immunoSEQ multiplex PCR assay. For TCR sequencing, RNA was extracted from every sample and reverse transcribed into cDNA to serve as template. In TCRdb, the immuneACCESS table is reduced to in-frame sequences with V and J assigned. These tables do not hold every clone; where another copy was compared, an unresolved V gene accounts for under half, and the others remain unexplained. This sample is represented by more than 110,000 clones; nearly 55% of them were singletons. Around a sixth of the sample goes to the ten largest clones. The sample's time point label, in plain terms: more than 3 weeks on oral tofacitinib. In the paper's terms, the treatment or condition label means: oral pan-JAK inhibitor, 5-10 mg twice daily.

The source material was CD8+ T cells sorted from blood, sampled at week 4, from a patient treated with tofacitinib. The receptors come from a human donor with alopecia areata.

The chain links TRBV7-9 to TRBJ2-7, with 9 positions matching TRBD1. The V and J ends lost 4 bases and 4 bases, in that order; junction bases with no gene match: 11. CDR3 length equals 16 residues. The germline gives CDR1 SEHNR, CDR2 FQNEAQ (reference sequence). This CDR3 reads CASSSGTTGGAYEQYF. The CDR3 DNA sequence: TGTGCCAGCAGCTCGGGAACGACAGGGGGAGCGTACGAGCAGTACTTC. Full variable domain (remainder filled in from reference TRBV7-9 and TRBJ2-7): DTGVSQNPRHKITKRGQNVTFRCDPISEHNRLYWYRQTLGQGPEFLTYFQNEAQLEKSRLLSDRFSAERPKGSFSTLEIQRTEQGDSAMYLCASSSGTTGGAYEQYFGPGTRLTVT.

The table lists this clone with a few counts. This sequence joins TRBV30 and TRBJ2-7; D is perhaps TRBD1 (5 bases). Trimming left V 8 bases short and J 5 bases short, with 16 bases between. Germline V lookup: CDR1 GTSNPN, CDR2 SVGIG (reference sequence). CDR3 size: 12 residues. The CDR3 nucleotides read TGTGCCCAGGACACGGAACCCCACGAGCAGTACTTC. Translating gives CAQDTEPHEQYF.

The table lists this clone with a count of one. DNA for the CDR3: TGTGCCTGGAGCGCGCCCGTAGGGGGCCTCTACAATGAGCAGTTCTTC. Translation gives CAWSAPVGGLYNEQFF. The chain combines TRBV30 with TRBJ2-1, with 7 positions matching TRBD1. After removal of 3 bases from V and 3 bases from J, the junction contained 11 bases not matched to a gene. Germline V CDR1 and CDR2: GTSNPN, SVGIG (reference sequence). This CDR3 has 16 residues.

This clone turned up a few times. Other nucleotide sequences from this sample produce the same CDR3. This chain uses TRBV5-1 with TRBJ2-7; D ambiguous. This CDR3 has 13 residues. V shed 2 bases and J shed 0 bases, with 6 bases lying between them. Per the germline V gene, CDR1 is SGHRS and CDR2 is YFSETQ. CDR3 sequence: CASSFRSSYEQYF. The CDR3 DNA sequence: TGCGCCAGCAGCTTTAGGTCCTCCTACGAGCAGTACTTC.

The chain couples TRBV27 to TRBJ1-1; tentative D call: TRBD1 (6 bases). Trimming took off 7 bases at V and 1 base at J, with 22 bases between the two ends. The CDR3 runs 17 residues. Germline V gene data show CDR1 as MNHEY and CDR2 as SMNVEV (reference sequence). The CDR3 region has the DNA TGTGCCAGCACCCCAAGCGCCGGGGACAAAGAGAACACTGAAGCTTTCTTT. Protein sequence: CASTPSAGDKENTEAFF.

The chain links TRBV5-1 to TRBJ2-1; D not certain. V lost 4 bases to trimming and J lost 12 bases, with 14 bases between them. Germline V gene data show CDR1 as SGHRS and CDR2 as YFSETQ. The CDR3 consists of 12 residues. The CDR3 loop is CASSPDEGGQFF. CDR3 DNA sequence: TGCGCCAGCAGCCCGGATGAAGGTGGGCAGTTCTTC.

V is TRBV5-6 and J is TRBJ1-5; D is perhaps TRBD1 (5 bases). The CDR3 loop spans 14 amino acids. Germline CDR1 and CDR2: SGHDT and YYEEEE. Trimming cost V 0 bases and J 2 bases, with 6 bases left between them. CDR3 nucleotide sequence: TGTGCCAGCAGCTTGGCCAGGGGCAATCAGCCCCAGCATTTT. Its translation is CASSLARGNQPQHF. Drawing the rest from reference TRBV5-6 and TRBJ1-5, the complete variable domain is DAGVTQSPTHLIKTRGQQVTLRCSPKSGHDTVSWYQQALGQGPQFIFQYYEEEERQRGNFPDRFSGHQFPNYSSELNVNALLLGDSALYLCASSLARGNQPQHFGDGTRLSIL.

This clone was detected a few times. The chain combines TRBV10-3 with TRBJ2-5; 8 bases are a match to TRBD1. This CDR3 is 12 amino acids long. Germline V gene lookup returns CDR1 ENHRY and CDR2 SYGVKD. With 6 bases clipped from V and 3 bases from J, the junction kept 0 bases outside the gene matches. CDR3 bases: TGTGCCATCAGGGACAGGGAAGAGACCCAGTACTTC. Protein sequence: CAIRDREETQYF.

The CDR3 coding sequence is TGTGCCAGCAGTGCAAGTAAGGGCGACGTTTACTACGAGCAGTACTTC. Protein: CASSASKGDVYYEQYF. The chain links TRBV27 to TRBJ2-7; D is unresolved. The CDR3 sequence is 16 residues long. V was clipped by 5 bases and J by 3 bases, with 20 bases between them. Germline CDR1 is MNHEY and CDR2 is SMNVEV (reference sequence).

The genes are TRBV29-1 and TRBJ2-2; D perhaps matches TRBD1 (6 bases). Germline assignment: CDR1 SQVTM and CDR2 ANQGSEA. There are 13 residues in the CDR3. Trimming took off 7 bases at V and 2 bases at J, with 11 bases between the two ends. The CDR3, as DNA: TGCAGCGCCAAGGGACAAAACACCGGGGAGCTGTTTTTT. Its translation is CSAKGQNTGELFF.

This chain joins TRBV29-1 and TRBJ2-7, with 7 bases that match TRBD1. Trimming removed 1 base from V and 0 bases from J; junction bases left unmatched: 3. The germline V gene encodes CDR1 SQVTM and CDR2 ANQGSEA. The CDR3 covers 14 residues. The DNA of the CDR3 is TGCAGCGTTGAAGCCGGGACAGACTCCTACGAGCAGTACTTC. It codes for CSVEAGTDSYEQYF.

This clone was seen only a few times. Other nucleotide sequences from this sample produce the same CDR3. The chain uses TRBV29-1 and TRBJ2-7, with D uncertain. CDR1 and CDR2 (germline): SQVTM, ANQGSEA. This CDR3 comprises 11 residues. Trimming pared 4 bases from V and 0 bases from J, leaving 4 bases between. CDR3 nucleotides: TGCAGCGTTGGGGACTCCTACGAGCAGTACTTC. This sequence encodes CSVGDSYEQYF.

This clone was detected a few times. This chain joins TRBV9 and TRBJ2-5; D not certain. The CDR3 length is 13 residues. From germline, CDR1 is SGDLS and CDR2 YYNGEE. V was cut by 4 bases and J by 0 bases, with 7 bases left in between. For the CDR3, the DNA is TGTGCCAGCAGCCCCTTGTACCAAGAGACCCAGTACTTC. As protein: CASSPLYQETQYF.

In this sample, this clone turned up a few times. J is TRBJ2-2 and V is TRBV9, with D hard to call. V lost 0 bases and J 7 bases, leaving 10 bases between the germline ends. Germline CDR1 SGDLS, CDR2 YYNGEE. There are 14 residues in the CDR3. The CDR3 region is CASSVEPANGELFF. CDR3 in DNA: TGTGCCAGCAGCGTAGAGCCGGCTAACGGGGAGCTGTTTTTT. Full variable domain (remainder filled in from reference TRBV9 and TRBJ2-2): DSGVTQTPKHLITATGQRVTLRCSPRSGDLSVYWYQQSLDQGLQFLIQYYNGEERAKGNILERFSAQQFPDLHSELNLSSLELGDSALYFCASSVEPANGELFFGEGSRLTVL.

This clone was counted between two and nine times. This chain links TRBV9 with TRBJ2-1, with 11 positions matching TRBD2. The trim removed 1 base at V and 4 bases at J, leaving 7 bases unmatched. The CDR3 loop spans 17 amino acids. Germline CDR1 is SGDLS and CDR2 is YYNGEE. CDR3 residues: CASSVFPTSGVYNEQFF. CDR3 in DNA: TGTGCCAGCAGCGTATTCCCGACTAGCGGGGTTTACAATGAGCAGTTCTTC. Based on the CDR3 plus reference TRBV9 and TRBJ2-1, the full variable domain is DSGVTQTPKHLITATGQRVTLRCSPRSGDLSVYWYQQSLDQGLQFLIQYYNGEERAKGNILERFSAQQFPDLHSELNLSSLELGDSALYFCASSVFPTSGVYNEQFFGPGTRLTVL.

The V gene is TRBV30, the J gene TRBJ2-7; D not resolved. The CDR3 contains 13 residues. Trimming cost V 4 bases and J 2 bases, with 12 bases left between them. CDR1 is GTSNPN, CDR2 SVGIG, per germline (reference sequence). CDR3 sequence: CAWIQLSTYEQYF. The CDR3 DNA follows: TGTGCCTGGATTCAACTCAGTACCTACGAGCAGTACTTC.

The V and J genes are TRBV4-1 and TRBJ1-5, with D maybe TRBD1 (5 bases). Deletions cut 3 bases from V and 0 bases from J, with 12 bases between. The CDR3 runs to 16 residues. Per germline, CDR1 MGHRA and CDR2 YSYEKL. The chain's CDR3 is CASSHIRGYSNQPQHF. The CDR3, as DNA: TGCGCCAGCAGCCATATAAGGGGTTATAGCAATCAGCCCCAGCATTTT.

The V call is TRBV4-1, the J call TRBJ1-1, with 7 bases lining up with TRBD1. CDR1 is MGHRA and CDR2 is YSYEKL in the germline V gene. CDR3 length: 14 residues. V shed 5 bases and J 0 bases; nucleotides not matched to a gene: 3. The CDR3 here is CASSVDRVNTEAFF. The DNA for the CDR3 is TGCGCCAGCAGCGTCGACAGGGTGAACACTGAAGCTTTCTTT.

V and J are TRBV2 and TRBJ2-1, with 8 bases fitting TRBD2. Germline values: CDR1 SNHLY, CDR2 FYNNEI. With V trimmed by 4 bases and J by 6 bases, 11 bases remained unmatched. This CDR3 is 16 amino acids long. The CDR3 is CASSGTWGTSVNEQFF. The CDR3 nucleotides are TGTGCCAGCAGTGGCACTTGGGGGACTAGTGTCAATGAGCAGTTCTTC.

V and J are TRBV14 and TRBJ2-1, with D possibly TRBD2 on 7 matching bases. The CDR3 runs to 15 residues. CDR1 and CDR2 (germline): SGHDN, FVKESK. Trimming left V 4 bases short and J 4 bases short, with 14 bases between. The CDR3 DNA reads as TGTGCCAGCAGCCCGATGGCGGGGGCTTACAATGAGCAGTTCTTC. This sequence encodes CASSPMAGAYNEQFF.

This chain links TRBV5-4 with TRBJ2-1, with no clear D. The CDR3 loop spans 12 amino acids. Trimming shortened V by 0 bases and J by 8 bases, and 6 bases separated the two germline ends. Germline lookup yields CDR1 SGHNT and CDR2 YYREEE (reference sequence). CDR3 in DNA: TGTGCCAGCAGCTTGGAAAATGATGAGCAGTTCTTC. Translation: CASSLENDEQFF.

This chain links TRBV5-4 with TRBJ1-2; TRBD1 matches 10 bases. V dropped 5 bases and J dropped 8; count of bases not matched to a gene: 9. Germline V lookup: CDR1 SGHNT, CDR2 YYREEE (reference sequence). The CDR3 runs 14 residues. CDR3 protein: CASRNDRGLGGYTF. CDR3 nucleotide sequence: TGTGCCAGCAGAAATGACAGGGGGCTCGGGGGCTACACCTTC.

In its sample, this clone was seen a few times. This chain links TRBV30 with TRBJ1-6, with 7 nucleotides matching TRBD1. The CDR3 totals 12 residues. The germline gives CDR1 GTSNPN, CDR2 SVGIG (reference sequence). The V gene end was trimmed by 4 bases and the J gene end by 9 bases; junction bases not matched to a gene: 3. CDR3 in amino acids: CAWTPGGSPLHF. DNA of the CDR3: TGTGCCTGGACTCCAGGGGGTTCACCCCTCCACTTT.

The J gene is TRBJ2-1, the V gene TRBV18; D is possibly TRBD1 (5 bases). The CDR3 is 14 residues long. V gave up 0 bases and J gave up 15 bases, with 18 bases separating them. From germline, CDR1 is KGHSH and CDR2 LQKENI. CDR3 sequence: CASSPPDSPTEWFF. CDR3 sequence (DNA): TGTGCCAGCTCACCACCAGACAGCCCGACGGAGTGGTTCTTC.

This clone has just a few counts. This chain connects TRBV6-5 to TRBJ2-5; 8 positions match TRBD1. V shed 4 bases, J shed 5 bases, and the junction held 12 bases outside the gene matches. Germline lookup yields CDR1 MNHEY and CDR2 SVGAGI. The CDR3 is 16 amino acids. CDR3 protein: CASSSRTGNVGETQYF. The CDR3, as DNA: TGTGCCAGCAGTTCGAGGACAGGGAATGTCGGGGAGACCCAGTACTTC.

This clone turned up a few times. This chain uses TRBV6-5 with TRBJ2-7; 8 bases line up with TRBD1. Germline values: CDR1 MNHEY, CDR2 SVGAGI. CDR3 size: 15 residues. Trimming removed 5 bases from V and 3 bases from J; junction bases left unmatched: 9. CDR3 DNA sequence: TGTGCCAGCAGTACCCCGAGACAGGGGAGCTACGAGCAGTACTTC. Its protein product is CASSTPRQGSYEQYF.

This rearrangement joins TRBV19 to TRBJ1-2, with D tentatively TRBD1 (6 bases). Trimming pared 3 bases from V and 3 bases from J, leaving 11 bases between. Germline lookup yields CDR1 LNHDA and CDR2 SQIVND (reference sequence). This CDR3 comprises 14 residues. CDR3 amino acids: CASSIRGRHYGYTF. CDR3 DNA sequence: TGTGCCAGTAGTATCAGGGGTCGTCACTATGGCTACACCTTC.

This sequence joins TRBV7-9 and TRBJ2-7; tentative D call: TRBD2 (6 bases). Looked up from germline, CDR1 is SEHNR and CDR2 is FQNEAQ (reference sequence). The CDR3 is 15 residues long. Trimming left V 2 bases short and J 2 bases short, with 13 bases between. The CDR3 protein is CASSLSSGRTYEQYF. Written as DNA, the CDR3 is TGTGCCAGCAGCTTATCCAGCGGGCGAACCTACGAGCAGTACTTC.

CDR3 bases: TGTGCCAGCAGCCCCACTGGGGGGGCCCAAGAGACCCAGTACTTC. Protein: CASSPTGGAQETQYF. The V call is TRBV14, the J call TRBJ2-5; D might be TRBD2 (7 bases). V dropped 4 bases and J dropped 1 base, with 13 bases sitting between them. The CDR3 is 15 amino acids. CDR1 and CDR2 (germline): SGHDN, FVKESK.

The rearrangement uses TRBV7-9 and TRBJ2-5, with D possibly called TRBD1 or TRBD2 (5 bases each). V shed 5 bases and J shed 2 bases, with 15 bases lying between them. Germline assignment: CDR1 SEHNR and CDR2 FQNEAQ (reference sequence). This CDR3 has 15 amino acids. The CDR3 protein is CASSPLQGPQETQYF. The CDR3 DNA follows: TGTGCCAGCAGCCCCCTGCAGGGACCACAAGAGACCCAGTACTTC.

The V call is TRBV30, the J call TRBJ2-2, with D possibly called TRBD1 or TRBD2 (6 bases each). This CDR3 contains 12 residues. Per germline, CDR1 GTSNPN and CDR2 SVGIG (reference sequence). V was shortened by 3 bases and J by 7 bases, with 9 bases between the two germline ends. CDR3 nucleotide sequence: TGTGCCTGGAGCGGGGGCAACGGGGAGCTGTTTTTT. The encoded protein is CAWSGGNGELFF.

The genes are TRBV27 and TRBJ1-1, with D unclear. Germline values: CDR1 MNHEY, CDR2 SMNVEV (reference sequence). This CDR3 has 14 residues. V shed 0 bases and J shed 0 bases, with 5 bases lying between them. The DNA of the CDR3 is TGTGCCAGCAGTTTATCTACCGTGAACACTGAAGCTTTCTTT. The encoded protein is CASSLSTVNTEAFF.